Following are 24 T cell receptor beta chains from one sample sequenced in a study of blood T cells in healthy people across ages. For the second PCR, which ran for about 7 to 11 cycles, a sample-barcoded 5' primer and a J-beta primer mix were used. TCRdb reanalysed the 5' RACE reads using MiXCR and keeps one entry per CDR3 protein. The table shows over 500,000 distinct CDR3 sequences, with about 25% occurring only once. The same data also went into a second study, on T cells of mothers and their children.

The sample comprised blood. These receptors were collected from a boy younger than 10 in good health.

This clonotype occurred a few times. The rearrangement uses TRBV3-1 and TRBJ2-1, with TRBD1 identical over 11 bases. The CDR3 loop spans 15 amino acids. V dropped 4 bases and J dropped 8; count of bases not matched to a gene: 7. CDR1 LGHDT and CDR2 YNNKEL come from the germline V gene (reference sequence). The CDR3 sequence: CASSLAGQGGYEQFF. CDR3 coding DNA: TGTGCCAGCAGCCTAGCGGGACAGGGGGGCTATGAGCAGTTCTTC.

The chain uses TRBV12-3 or TRBV12-4 and TRBJ2-5; D is possibly TRBD2 (6 bases). Trimming took 5 bases from V and 5 from J, leaving 18 bases between them. CDR3 size: 15 residues. CDR3 in amino acids: CASSTGLPDGETQYF. As DNA, the CDR3 is TGTGCCAGCAGTACGGGACTCCCAGATGGGGAGACCCAGTACTTC.

The J gene is TRBJ2-7, the V gene TRBV7-9, with 11 bases identical to TRBD2. CDR1 and CDR2 (germline): SEHNR, FQNEAQ (reference sequence). Unmatched junction bases numbered 6, after V lost 5 bases and J lost 6 bases. The CDR3 spans 14 residues. The CDR3: CASSPYLAGGEQYF. The CDR3 DNA reads as TGTGCCAGCAGCCCTTATCTAGCGGGAGGCGAGCAGTACTTC.

This chain uses TRBV15 with TRBJ2-6, with D unclear. The V and J ends lost 0 bases and 0 bases respectively, with 15 bases between them. Germline CDR1 and CDR2: LNHNV and YYDKDF (reference sequence). The CDR3 runs 19 residues. The CDR3 here is CATSRDPSGSYSGANVLTF. CDR3 coding DNA: TGTGCCACCAGCAGAGACCCATCCGGGTCCTACTCTGGGGCCAACGTCCTGACTTTC.

The chain combines TRBV28 with TRBJ1-6, with 9 nucleotides matching TRBD1. The trim removed 6 bases at V and 10 bases at J, leaving 19 bases unmatched. The CDR3 loop spans 18 amino acids. Per the germline V gene, CDR1 is MDHEN and CDR2 is SYDVKM. CDR3 in amino acids: CASREQPGQGTNRSPLHF. CDR3 coding DNA: TGTGCCAGCAGGGAACAACCGGGACAGGGTACCAATAGATCACCCCTCCACTTT.

This rearrangement joins TRBV7-8 to TRBJ2-2; 7 bases are shared with TRBD2. This CDR3 contains 16 residues. Germline CDR1 is SGHVS and CDR2 is FQNEAQ. The trim removed 3 bases at V and 4 bases at J, leaving 8 bases unmatched. The CDR3 sequence: CASSLLAGVVTGELFF. The CDR3 DNA sequence: TGTGCCAGCAGCTTGTTGGCGGGAGTGGTCACCGGGGAGCTGTTTTTT.

This clonotype came up a few times. The V and J genes are TRBV9 and TRBJ2-3, with D possibly matching TRBD2 (5 bases). Trimming stripped 0 bases from V and 3 bases from J, with 11 bases between. Germline values: CDR1 SGDLS, CDR2 YYNGEE. The CDR3 is made up of 15 amino acids. CDR3 in amino acids: CASSVDVGETDTQYF. The CDR3 DNA is TGTGCCAGCAGCGTAGACGTGGGAGAGACAGATACGCAGTATTTT. Together with reference TRBV9 and TRBJ2-3, the CDR3 gives the full variable domain: DSGVTQTPKHLITATGQRVTLRCSPRSGDLSVYWYQQSLDQGLQFLIQYYNGEERAKGNILERFSAQQFPDLHSELNLSSLELGDSALYFCASSVDVGETDTQYFGPGTRLTVL.

This chain links TRBV20-1 with TRBJ1-6; TRBD1 might be the D (6 bases). V gave up 6 bases and J gave up 10 bases, with 16 bases separating them. This CDR3 comprises 13 residues. Germline V gene sequence: CDR1 DFQATT, CDR2 SNEGSKA (reference sequence). The CDR3 nucleotides read TGCAGTGCACTGGGGGCAGGGGAATCACCCCTCCACTTT. This translates into CSALGAGESPLHF.

This clonotype was detected many times. One junction end does not reproduce the germline sequence, and a read error may be involved. This sequence joins TRBV5-1 and TRBJ2-5, with TRBD1 matching over 7 bases. CDR3 length equals 13 residues. Germline V gene data show CDR1 as SGHRS and CDR2 as YFSETQ. CDR3 nucleotide sequence: TGTGCCAGCAGCTTAGCAGGGGGAGAGACCCAGTACTTC. Translated, it gives CASSLAGGETQYF. Full variable domain (outside the CDR3, taken from reference TRBV5-1 and TRBJ2-5): KAGVTQTPRYLIKTRGQQVTLSCSPISGHRSVSWYQQTPGQGLQFLFEYFSETQRNKGNFPGRFSGRQFSNSRSEMNVSTLELGDSALYLCASSLAGGETQYFGPGTRLLVL.

The chain joins TRBV11-2 to TRBJ2-1, with TRBD1 as a possible D gene (6 bases). Germline CDR1 reads SGHAT; CDR2 reads FQNNGV. This CDR3 has 14 residues. Trimming took off 5 bases at V and 14 bases at J, with 22 bases between the two ends. This CDR3 is CASSPRDGGPMEFF. The DNA for the CDR3 is TGTGCCAGCAGCCCCCGGGATGGGGGCCCTATGGAGTTCTTC.

The rearrangement uses TRBV15 and TRBJ1-1; maybe TRBD1 (6 bases). The CDR3 covers 15 residues. V was clipped by 1 base and J by 6 bases, with 15 bases between them. Germline V gene lookup returns CDR1 LNHNV and CDR2 YYDKDF (reference sequence). CDR3: CATSRVGAGVAEAFF. CDR3 in DNA: TGTGCCACCAGCAGAGTCGGGGCAGGGGTGGCTGAAGCTTTCTTT.

The chain is built from TRBV6-6 and TRBJ1-2, with 9 bases matching TRBD1. The J segment lost 4 bases and the V segment lost 11 bases, leaving 11 bases of the junction unmatched. This CDR3 comprises 14 residues. CDR1 is MNHNY, CDR2 SVGAGI, per germline (reference sequence). DNA of the CDR3: TGTGCCGTCTGGACAGGGGAAGCTCTCTATGGCTACACCTTC. This sequence encodes CAVWTGEALYGYTF.

The V call is TRBV2, the J call TRBJ1-1; TRBD1 agrees at 7 bases. The ends lost 4 bases at V and 6 bases at J; junction bases unmatched: 5. CDR3 length equals 13 residues. CDR1 SNHLY and CDR2 FYNNEI come from the germline V gene. CDR3: CASSGSGQAEAFF. The CDR3 DNA reads as TGTGCCAGCAGTGGGTCTGGACAGGCTGAAGCTTTCTTT.

V gene TRBV7-2 combines with J gene TRBJ1-2; D may be TRBD1 (5 bases). CDR3 length: 13 residues. V was cut by 4 bases and J by 8 bases, with 14 bases left in between. Germline-derived CDR1 and CDR2 are SGHTA and FQGNSA. CDR3 residues: CASSSGMKLGYTF. The CDR3 DNA sequence: TGTGCCAGCAGCTCAGGGATGAAGCTAGGCTACACCTTC. Full variable domain (missing parts from reference TRBV7-2 and TRBJ1-2): GAGVSQSPSNKVTEKGKDVELRCDPISGHTALYWYRQSLGQGLEFLIYFQGNSAPDKSGLPSDRFSAERTGGSVSTLTIQRTQQEDSAVYLCASSSGMKLGYTFGSGTRLTVV.

V usage is TRBV6-5 and J usage is TRBJ2-7, with 12 bases aligning to TRBD1. Germline CDR1 MNHEY, CDR2 SVGAGI. This CDR3 comprises 15 residues. Trimming removed 4 bases from V and 6 bases from J; junction bases left unmatched: 7. The chain's CDR3 is CASSSPGTGGREQYF. The DNA of the CDR3 is TGTGCCAGCAGTTCCCCTGGGACAGGGGGCCGCGAGCAGTACTTC.

V gene TRBV4-3 combines with J gene TRBJ2-5, with TRBD2 identical over 14 bases. Germline-derived CDR1 and CDR2 are LGHNA and YSLEER. The CDR3 sequence is 16 residues long. Germline trimming cut 3 bases from V and 4 bases from J; bases unmatched to any gene: 4. The CDR3 coding sequence is TGCGCCAGCAGCCAGGGACTAGCGGGAGTCGCAGAGACCCAGTACTTC. It codes for CASSQGLAGVAETQYF.

The gene calls are TRBV20-1 and TRBJ2-1; 11 positions match TRBD2. The ends lost 3 bases at V and 8 bases at J; junction bases unmatched: 18. This CDR3 contains 18 residues. Germline values: CDR1 DFQATT, CDR2 SNEGSKA (reference sequence). CDR3 region: CSASPVAGGPLNRDEQFF. CDR3 bases: TGCAGTGCTAGTCCCGTAGCGGGAGGGCCTCTGAACCGGGATGAGCAGTTCTTC.

This clonotype occurred a few times. The chain combines TRBV7-8 with TRBJ2-1; TRBD2 matches at 9 bases. The V segment lost 7 bases and the J segment 3 bases; nucleotides outside the gene matches: 10. This CDR3 is 16 amino acids long. Germline V lookup: CDR1 SGHVS, CDR2 FQNEAQ. The CDR3 protein is CASIGPGTSLYNEQFF. Written as DNA, the CDR3 is TGTGCCAGCATAGGTCCCGGGACTAGCCTCTACAATGAGCAGTTCTTC.

The chain has TRBV7-2 and TRBJ2-1; the D gene is possibly TRBD2 (7 bases). This CDR3 is 15 amino acids long. V was shortened by 5 bases and J by 5 bases, with 16 bases between the two germline ends. From germline, CDR1 is SGHTA and CDR2 FQGNSA. The CDR3 here is CASSPGGGSNNEQFF. The DNA for the CDR3 is TGTGCCAGCAGCCCGGGGGGCGGGAGTAACAATGAGCAGTTCTTC. The full variable domain, in which reference TRBV7-2 and TRBJ2-1 provide the parts outside the CDR3, is GAGVSQSPSNKVTEKGKDVELRCDPISGHTALYWYRQSLGQGLEFLIYFQGNSAPDKSGLPSDRFSAERTGGSVSTLTIQRTQQEDSAVYLCASSPGGGSNNEQFFGPGTRLTVL.

This clonotype was observed a handful of times. The chain uses TRBV7-9 and TRBJ2-5; D unresolved. The assigned J gene may be wrong: the sequence end matches TRBJ2-1 better. The CDR3 length is 12 residues. Germline values: CDR1 SEHNR, CDR2 FQNEAQ (reference sequence). The CDR3 bases are TGTGCCAGCAGTGCCGCTTACAATGAGCAGTTCTTC. This gives the protein CASSAAYNEQFF.

The table lists this clonotype with a few counts. The chain combines TRBV18 with TRBJ2-1, with 8 nucleotides matching TRBD2. V was clipped by 2 bases and J by 0 bases; unmatched bases: 9. Germline CDR1 reads KGHSH; CDR2 reads LQKENI. The CDR3 consists of 18 residues. CDR3 bases: TGTGCCAGCTCACCAAGGACAGCGGGAGCGAGCTCCTACAATGAGCAGTTCTTC. It translates to CASSPRTAGASSYNEQFF.

The table lists this clonotype with a few counts. The chain carries TRBV7-9 and TRBJ2-2, with 11 bases that match TRBD2. The CDR3 has 16 amino acids. CDR1 SEHNR and CDR2 FQNEAQ come from the germline V gene (reference sequence). V lost 11 bases to trimming and J lost 1 base; unmatched junction nucleotides: 9. The CDR3 spells CALPTGTSGNTGELFF. CDR3 DNA sequence: TGTGCCTTACCAACCGGGACTAGCGGGAACACCGGGGAGCTGTTTTTT.

CDR3 amino acids: CASSLTGTGQPQHF. In DNA form, the CDR3 reads TGTGCCAGCAGCCTGACCGGGACGGGGCAGCCCCAGCATTTT. The rearrangement joins TRBV9 to TRBJ1-5, with D possibly TRBD1 on 5 matching bases. The CDR3 covers 14 residues. The V end lost 4 bases, the J end lost 7 bases, and 15 bases lay between the germline ends. The germline V gene encodes CDR1 SGDLS and CDR2 YYNGEE. The whole variable domain, remainder taken from reference TRBV9 and TRBJ1-5, is DSGVTQTPKHLITATGQRVTLRCSPRSGDLSVYWYQQSLDQGLQFLIQYYNGEERAKGNILERFSAQQFPDLHSELNLSSLELGDSALYFCASSLTGTGQPQHFGDGTRLSIL.

The gene calls are TRBV27 and TRBJ2-3; 8 bases agree with TRBD1. The CDR3 sequence is 13 residues long. The junction had 4 bases not matched to a gene; V was cut back by 10 bases and J by 1 base. The germline V gene has CDR1 MNHEY and CDR2 SMNVEV (reference sequence). DNA for the CDR3: TGTGCCACCCAGGGGGCGGGCACAGATACGCAGTATTTT. Translating gives CATQGAGTDTQYF.